What follows are 17 T cell receptor beta chains derived from one specimen sequenced in a study of shared clonotypes between healthy human individuals. Libraries were prepared by immunoSEQ multiplex PCR; TCRdb keeps only in-frame clonotypes and omits some of them. The sample yields 900,000 to 1,200,000 clones, around 78% seen once. The sequencing sample was made of memory CD4+ T cells from PBMCs. Subset here: CD45RA-negative fraction. All receptors come from a young man in good health. Some clones in this sample may be carry-over from other donors' samples.

This chain joins TRBV4-3 and TRBJ2-3; D is uncertain. CDR1 LGHNA and CDR2 YSLEER come from the germline V gene. Trimming took off 4 bases at V and 0 bases at J, with 11 bases between the two ends. The CDR3 runs 15 residues. CDR3: CASSPAGMSTDTQYF. The CDR3 DNA follows: TGCGCCAGCAGCCCTGCTGGAATGAGCACAGATACGCAGTATTTT.

The chain joins TRBV5-6 to TRBJ2-1; D is unresolved. The V and J ends lost 6 bases and 5 bases respectively, with 18 bases between them. Per the germline V gene, CDR1 is SGHDT and CDR2 is YYEEEE. This CDR3 comprises 15 residues. The CDR3 DNA reads as TGTGCCAGCATTCTTGGTTTGGGTAGGGACAATGAGCAGTTCTTC. Amino acids: CASILGLGRDNEQFF. The variable domain in full, completed from reference TRBV5-6 and TRBJ2-1, reads DAGVTQSPTHLIKTRGQQVTLRCSPKSGHDTVSWYQQALGQGPQFIFQYYEEEERQRGNFPDRFSGHQFPNYSSELNVNALLLGDSALYLCASILGLGRDNEQFFGPGTRLTVL.

V is TRBV14 and J is TRBJ2-6; the D gene is possibly TRBD1 (6 bases). From germline, CDR1 is SGHDN and CDR2 FVKESK. The CDR3 is 18 amino acids. Deletions cut 4 bases from V and 2 bases from J, with 18 bases between. Written as DNA, the CDR3 is TGTGCCAGCAGCCGCCAGGCCGGGACACTGACTGGGGCCAACGTCCTGACTTTC. Amino acids: CASSRQAGTLTGANVLTF.

The chain uses TRBV5-1 and TRBJ1-3; 7 bases are a match to TRBD1. Trimming removed 2 bases from V and 0 bases from J; junction bases left unmatched: 2. CDR1 SGHRS and CDR2 YFSETQ come from the germline V gene. This CDR3 has 15 residues. CDR3 sequence reads: CASSFTGDSGNTIYF. The CDR3 DNA reads as TGCGCCAGCAGCTTTACAGGGGACTCTGGAAACACCATATATTTT.

V and J are TRBV7-9 and TRBJ1-1, with a weak D call TRBD1 (6 bases). Germline loops: CDR1 SEHNR, CDR2 FQNEAQ (reference sequence). The CDR3 runs to 14 residues. Trimming took 6 bases from V and 1 from J, leaving 12 bases between them. CDR3 in amino acids: CASRTDRPNTEAFF. In DNA, the CDR3 is TGTGCCAGCAGGACCGACAGGCCGAACACTGAAGCTTTCTTT.

V is TRBV15 and J is TRBJ1-1; 9 bases align to TRBD1. The V gene's germline CDR1 is LNHNV and CDR2 YYDKDF (reference sequence). V dropped 0 bases and J dropped 8; count of bases not matched to a gene: 7. The CDR3 loop spans 15 amino acids. CDR3: CATSRDRQGVSEAFF. In DNA, the CDR3 is TGTGCCACCAGCAGAGATCGACAGGGGGTCTCAGAAGCTTTCTTT. The whole variable domain, remainder taken from reference TRBV15 and TRBJ1-1, is DAMVIQNPRYQVTQFGKPVTLSCSQTLNHNVMYWYQQKSSQAPKLLFHYYDKDFNNEADTPDNFQSRRPNTSFCFLDIRSPGLGDTAMYLCATSRDRQGVSEAFFGQGTRLTVV.

CDR3 sequence (DNA): TGTGCCAGCAGCTCCCTAGCGGGAGGGATCACAGATACGCAGTATTTT. It encodes CASSSLAGGITDTQYF. The chain has TRBV7-6 and TRBJ2-3; 12 positions match TRBD2. The trim removed 4 bases at V and 2 bases at J, leaving 4 bases unmatched. The CDR3 has 16 residues. Germline V gene lookup returns CDR1 SGHVS and CDR2 FNYEAQ.

This clone was seen just once. V usage is TRBV7-2 and J usage is TRBJ1-5, with D tentatively TRBD1 (6 bases). The CDR3 is 14 amino acids. V was shortened by 8 bases and J by 6 bases, with 17 bases between the two germline ends. Germline CDR1 SGHTA, CDR2 FQGNSA. CDR3 nucleotides: TGTGCCAGCGGGAAAACAGGGATGACTCAGCCCCAGCATTTT. The encoded protein is CASGKTGMTQPQHF.

In its sample, this clone was seen a few times. This rearrangement joins TRBV28 to TRBJ2-1, with 7 bases aligning to TRBD1. V shed 5 bases, J shed 7 bases, and the junction held 14 bases outside the gene matches. CDR3 size: 16 residues. CDR1 and CDR2 (germline): MDHEN, SYDVKM. The DNA of the CDR3 is TGTGCCAGCAGTGTGTTCTCCGGGACAGCTACAAATGAGCAGTTCTTC. The encoded protein is CASSVFSGTATNEQFF. Drawing the rest from reference TRBV28 and TRBJ2-1, the complete variable domain is DVKVTQSSRYLVKRTGEKVFLECVQDMDHENMFWYRQDPGLGLRLIYFSYDVKMKEKGDIPEGYSVSREKKERFSLILESASTNQTSMYLCASSVFSGTATNEQFFGPGTRLTVL.

This chain joins TRBV18 and TRBJ1-2; TRBD1 aligns across 8 bases. CDR3 length equals 13 residues. Losses at the gene ends were 6 bases for V and 8 bases for J; bases not matched to a gene: 8. CDR1 is KGHSH, CDR2 LQKENI, per germline. The CDR3: CASSPDRDRGYTF. In nucleotides, the CDR3 is TGTGCCAGCTCCCCGGACAGGGACCGGGGCTACACCTTC.

This sequence joins TRBV11-3 and TRBJ2-1; the D gene could be TRBD1 or TRBD2 (5 bases each). Trimming shortened V by 5 bases and J by 6 bases, and 11 bases separated the two germline ends. The germline gives CDR1 SGHNT, CDR2 YENEEA. CDR3 length equals 13 residues. The CDR3 DNA is TGTGCCAGCAGCGGGGGACCAGCCAATGAGCAGTTCTTC. Its protein is CASSGGPANEQFF.

V usage is TRBV4-1 and J usage is TRBJ2-2, with 13 bases lining up with TRBD2. V was pared by 4 bases and J by 6 bases, with 8 bases of the junction left unmatched. From germline, CDR1 is MGHRA and CDR2 YSYEKL. The CDR3 consists of 17 residues. CDR3 DNA: TGCGCCAGCAGCCTCCTTACTAGCGGGAGGGCCCCCGGGGAGCTGTTTTTT. Amino acid sequence: CASSLLTSGRAPGELFF.

V gene TRBV29-1 combines with J gene TRBJ1-1; D is ambiguous. Trimming pared 4 bases from V and 6 bases from J, leaving 9 bases between. Germline V lookup: CDR1 SQVTM, CDR2 ANQGSEA. This CDR3 comprises 11 residues. CDR3 protein: CSVGWTAEAFF. Written as DNA, the CDR3 is TGCAGCGTTGGATGGACCGCTGAAGCTTTCTTT.

The chain carries TRBV7-9 and TRBJ2-4; TRBD2 might be the D (6 bases). CDR1 is SEHNR, CDR2 FQNEAQ, per germline (reference sequence). The CDR3 length is 15 residues. The germline V and J ends were trimmed by 4 bases and 3 bases, with 13 bases remaining between them. CDR3 protein: CASSSGASVKNIQYF. The CDR3 coding sequence is TGTGCCAGCAGCTCGGGAGCTTCCGTCAAAAACATTCAGTACTTC.

Concerning this clone itself: This likely comes from a read error, as the CDR3 has no conserved phenylalanine or tryptophan at its end. This chain links TRBV5-1 with TRBJ2-7, with TRBD2 as a possible D gene (6 bases). Germline loops: CDR1 SGHRS, CDR2 YFSETQ. This CDR3 region has 14 residues. Trimming stripped 1 base from V and 3 bases from J, with 11 bases between. CDR3 nucleotides: TGCGCCAGCAGCTTGAGGCGGGATAGCTACGAGCAGTACCTC. This translates into CASSLRRDSYEQYL.

This clone was seen only once. V usage is TRBV20-1 and J usage is TRBJ2-5, with D perhaps TRBD1 (6 bases). V was clipped by 4 bases and J by 5 bases, with 8 bases between them. The germline gives CDR1 DFQATT, CDR2 SNEGSKA (reference sequence). The CDR3 extends over 11 amino acids. DNA of the CDR3: TGCAGTGCTAATAGGGGGGAGACCCAGTACTTC. It yields the protein CSANRGETQYF.

A note on this clone: Given a much more abundant clone one base away, this may be a read error. The chain carries TRBV6-1 and TRBJ2-7; 7 nucleotides match TRBD1. Germline V gene sequence: CDR1 MNHNS, CDR2 SASEGT. The CDR3 is 13 amino acids. V was clipped by 6 bases and J by 5 bases; unmatched bases: 7. CDR3 in amino acids: CASSEGAADEQYF. The CDR3 nucleotides are TGTGCCAGCAGCGAGGGGGCGGCGGACGAGCAGTACTTC.